These 32 T cell receptor beta chains share one sample of origin, sequenced in a study of CD8 T cells in ankylosing spondylitis. No antigen has been identified for these receptors. TCRdb reprocessed the 5' RACE reads with MiXCR, giving one entry per CDR3 protein. The sample lists roughly 300,000 distinct CDR3 sequences, roughly 8% occurring once. Study outcomes and limitations: Typical of ankylosing spondylitis blood, it appeared, was a TCR beta motif of about eight highly homologous variants.

The sequenced material came from blood, either unsorted or a sorted T cell fraction (not recorded which). These receptors were collected from a male donor with ankylosing spondylitis.

This sequence joins TRBV7-2 and TRBJ2-2; TRBD1 matches at 8 bases. Germline CDR1 is SGHTA and CDR2 is FQGNSA. Losses at the gene ends were 0 bases for V and 2 bases for J; bases not matched to a gene: 8. There are 18 residues in the CDR3. CDR3 residues: CASSLAIGQGINTGELFF. In DNA, the CDR3 is TGTGCCAGCAGCTTAGCGATAGGACAGGGCATAAACACCGGGGAGCTGTTTTTT.

The gene calls are TRBV18 and TRBJ2-7; no definite D call. This CDR3 has 14 residues. CDR1 and CDR2 from the germline V gene are KGHSH and LQKENI. Trimming took 6 bases from V and 2 from J, leaving 14 bases between them. The CDR3 region has the DNA TGTGCCAGCTCGTTTGCAGGCTTGACCTACGAGCAGTACTTC. This codes for CASSFAGLTYEQYF.

The rearrangement joins TRBV19 to TRBJ1-1; tentative D call: TRBD1 (5 bases). Germline CDR1 LNHDA, CDR2 SQIVND (reference sequence). With 4 bases removed from V and 7 bases from J, the gap between germline ends came to 13 bases. The CDR3 has 13 residues. CDR3 bases: TGTGCCAGTAGTACCTACCATGGGGGTGAAGCTTTCTTT. Its translation: CASSTYHGGEAFF.

This chain joins TRBV10-3 and TRBJ2-7; D not certain. The ends were cut back, 3 bases at V and 3 bases at J, with 3 bases in the middle. Germline V gene data show CDR1 as ENHRY and CDR2 as SYGVKD. The CDR3 is 11 residues long. The CDR3 spells CAISDRYEQYF. DNA for the CDR3: TGTGCCATCAGTGACCGCTACGAGCAGTACTTC.

This clonotype came up many times. The rearrangement links TRBV28 to TRBJ2-5; tentative D call: TRBD2 (7 bases). Germline V CDR1 and CDR2: MDHEN, SYDVKM. This CDR3 comprises 15 residues. V was pared by 4 bases and J by 4 bases, with 16 bases between. The CDR3 sequence is CASSSHRVAGETQYF. The CDR3 DNA sequence: TGTGCCAGCAGTTCCCACAGGGTAGCGGGAGAGACCCAGTACTTC.

The table lists this clonotype with a few counts. This chain connects TRBV20-1 to TRBJ2-1; 10 bases fit TRBD2. After removal of 1 base from V and 4 bases from J, the junction contained 4 bases not matched to a gene. The CDR3 spans 15 residues. Germline V CDR1 and CDR2: DFQATT, SNEGSKA (reference sequence). The CDR3 coding sequence is TGCAGTGCTAGAGTAAGGACTAGCGGATACAATGAGCAGTTCTTC. The encoded protein is CSARVRTSGYNEQFF.

The V gene is TRBV5-1, the J gene TRBJ2-7; tentative D call: TRBD2 (5 bases). Germline loops: CDR1 SGHRS, CDR2 YFSETQ. The CDR3 is 14 amino acids. Trimming shortened V by 4 bases and J by 3 bases, and 14 bases separated the two germline ends. In DNA form, the CDR3 reads TGCGCCAGCAGCCTAGCCACTAGGATCTACGAGCAGTACTTC. It codes for CASSLATRIYEQYF.

This clonotype occurred many times. The chain joins TRBV7-2 to TRBJ2-1; the D is unclear. Germline V gives CDR1 SGHTA, CDR2 FQGNSA. V was pared by 4 bases and J by 9 bases, with 7 bases between. CDR3 length: 11 amino acids. The CDR3 loop reads CASSWPPEQFF. CDR3 bases: TGTGCCAGCAGCTGGCCGCCTGAGCAGTTCTTC.

In its sample, this clonotype was seen many times. J is TRBJ2-3 and V is TRBV5-1; D remains ambiguous. Germline V gene data show CDR1 as SGHRS and CDR2 as YFSETQ. The length of the CDR3 is 12 residues. V lost 4 bases and J lost 7, with 10 bases in between. The CDR3 is CASSPPGHTQYF. The CDR3, as DNA: TGCGCCAGCAGCCCCCCAGGCCATACGCAGTATTTT.

This chain joins TRBV7-2 and TRBJ1-6; D gene unclear. CDR3 length equals 17 residues. The germline V gene has CDR1 SGHTA and CDR2 FQGNSA. With 5 bases removed from V and 6 bases from J, the gap between germline ends came to 20 bases. The CDR3 DNA follows: TGTGCCAGCAGCCCCGAATCCCCCCGACGGGGTAATTCACCCCTCCACTTT. It codes for CASSPESPRRGNSPLHF.

At least ten counts were recorded for this clonotype. CDR3 nucleotide sequence: TGTGCCAGCAGTTTATTGGGGACTAGCACAGATACGCAGTATTTT. It yields the protein CASSLLGTSTDTQYF. The chain employs TRBV28 and TRBJ2-3, with D possibly matching TRBD2 (6 bases). Germline-derived CDR1 and CDR2 are MDHEN and SYDVKM. V shed 1 base and J shed 0 bases, with 8 bases lying between them. This CDR3 has 15 residues.

This clonotype was counted at least ten times. The rearrangement links TRBV11-2 to TRBJ2-7, with D maybe TRBD2 (6 bases). Trimming removed 0 bases at V and 3 bases at J, with 9 bases between. Germline V gene lookup returns CDR1 SGHAT and CDR2 FQNNGV. The CDR3 consists of 14 residues. Here the CDR3 reads CASSLDRLDYEQYF. CDR3 sequence (DNA): TGTGCCAGCAGCTTAGACCGACTAGACTACGAGCAGTACTTC. Supplemented by reference TRBV11-2 and TRBJ2-7, the full variable domain reads EAGVAQSPRYKIIEKRQSVAFWCNPISGHATLYWYQQILGQGPKLLIQFQNNGVVDDSQLPKDRFSAERLKGVDSTLKIQPAKLEDSAVYLCASSLDRLDYEQYFGPGTRLTVT.

This clonotype was counted a few times. This rearrangement joins TRBV6-5 to TRBJ2-1; TRBD1 matches at 11 bases. Germline loops: CDR1 MNHEY, CDR2 SVGAGI. This CDR3 is 17 amino acids long. Losses at the gene ends were 0 bases for V and 6 bases for J; bases not matched to a gene: 7. CDR3 in amino acids: CASSYSNAGTGGNEQFF. As DNA, the CDR3 is TGTGCCAGCAGTTACTCGAATGCCGGGACAGGGGGCAATGAGCAGTTCTTC.

The chain uses TRBV7-3 and TRBJ2-2; D is tentatively TRBD1 or TRBD2 (5 bases each). CDR1 is SGHTA and CDR2 is FQGTGA in the germline V gene. V was trimmed by 3 bases and J by 17 bases, leaving 19 bases between them. The CDR3 covers 13 residues. The CDR3 reads CASSLGVTSVCFF. In DNA form, the CDR3 reads TGTGCCAGCAGCTTGGGGGTCACCTCGGTCTGTTTTTTT.

About this clonotype: One end of the junction is discordant with germline, which a read error may explain. The chain links TRBV5-4 to TRBJ2-5, with D possibly being TRBD2 (5 bases). The CDR3 has 14 residues. Looked up from germline, CDR1 is SGHNT and CDR2 is YYREEE (reference sequence). The CDR3 DNA follows: TGTGCCAGCAGCTTTGAGGGCCTAGCAGAGATCCAGTACTTC. Protein product: CASSFEGLAEIQYF.

This clonotype appeared a few times. This chain uses TRBV2 with TRBJ2-6, with 11 positions matching TRBD1. Germline CDR1 is SNHLY and CDR2 is FYNNEI. Unmatched junction bases numbered 3, after V lost 8 bases and J lost 0 bases. This CDR3 spans 16 amino acids. CDR3: CASVGQGASGANVLTF. The CDR3 DNA follows: TGTGCCAGCGTTGGACAGGGGGCCTCTGGGGCCAACGTCCTGACTTTC.

This clonotype was seen ten or more times. The CDR3 sequence is CASSLRLAGANEQFF. In DNA, the CDR3 is TGTGCCAGCAGCTTGAGACTAGCGGGAGCCAATGAGCAGTTCTTC. The chain uses TRBV5-6 and TRBJ2-1; 12 bases are a match to TRBD2. Germline CDR1 SGHDT, CDR2 YYEEEE. This CDR3 has 15 amino acids. After removal of 1 base from V and 6 bases from J, the junction contained 2 bases not matched to a gene.

The chain combines TRBV5-1 with TRBJ2-4, with 12 bases fitting TRBD2. Trimming took 0 bases from V and 0 from J; bases not matched to a gene: 4. Germline V lookup: CDR1 SGHRS, CDR2 YFSETQ. CDR3 length: 18 residues. CDR3 sequence (DNA): TGCGCCAGCAGCTTGGGACTAGCGGGAGCCTTAGCCAAAAACATTCAGTACTTC. It specifies CASSLGLAGALAKNIQYF.

This clonotype was found a few times. The V gene is TRBV2, the J gene TRBJ2-5; D possibly matches TRBD1 or TRBD2 (5 bases each). Germline CDR1 reads SNHLY; CDR2 reads FYNNEI. Trimming left V 5 bases short and J 2 bases short, with 12 bases between. The CDR3 is made up of 14 amino acids. CDR3 nucleotide sequence: TGTGCCAGCAGTAACCGGGACGGGCAAGAGACCCAGTACTTC. Amino acids: CASSNRDGQETQYF.

The chain joins TRBV2 to TRBJ2-3; no clear D gene. Germline lookup yields CDR1 SNHLY and CDR2 FYNNEI. There are 13 residues in the CDR3. V was clipped by 11 bases and J by 6 bases, with 18 bases between them. CDR3 DNA sequence: TGTGCCCGAGAACGGGCCCTGGGGGATACGCAGTATTTT. This translates into CARERALGDTQYF.

The gene calls are TRBV7-9 and TRBJ2-5, with D unclear. This CDR3 has 15 amino acids. Germline CDR1 and CDR2: SEHNR and FQNEAQ (reference sequence). V was clipped by 5 bases and J by 2 bases, with 15 bases between them. DNA for the CDR3: TGTGCCAGCAGCGCCCTAATCTCCCGACAAGAGACCCAGTACTTC. Translating gives CASSALISRQETQYF.

This chain links TRBV30 with TRBJ1-2; no firm D call. CDR1 GTSNPN and CDR2 SVGIG come from the germline V gene (reference sequence). With 3 bases removed from V and 4 bases from J, the gap between germline ends came to 6 bases. The CDR3 is 11 residues long. In nucleotides, the CDR3 is TGTGCCTGGAGCCGAGGCTATGGCTACACCTTC. Amino acid sequence: CAWSRGYGYTF.

This rearrangement joins TRBV11-2 to TRBJ2-5; a weak D match, TRBD1 (6 bases). The CDR3 runs to 18 residues. The V gene lost 4 bases and the J gene lost 2 bases, with 23 bases spanning the gap. Germline values: CDR1 SGHAT, CDR2 FQNNGV. Here the CDR3 reads CASSYSPYLYREQETQYF. Written as DNA, the CDR3 is TGTGCCAGCAGCTATTCCCCATACCTATACAGGGAGCAAGAGACCCAGTACTTC.

The chain has TRBV6-2 or TRBV6-3 and TRBJ2-7; D might be TRBD1 (6 bases). Germline assignment: CDR1 MNHEY and CDR2 SVGEGT. The length of the CDR3 is 13 residues. V was clipped by 7 bases and J by 3 bases, with 13 bases between them. The CDR3: CASKLNRVYEQYF. As DNA, the CDR3 is TGTGCCAGCAAGCTGAACAGGGTCTACGAGCAGTACTTC.

This clonotype has more than one count but fewer than ten. This chain links TRBV12-3 or TRBV12-4 with TRBJ2-7, with 9 bases aligning to TRBD1. The CDR3 runs 15 residues. V lost 6 bases and J lost 2; bases outside the gene matches: 8. DNA of the CDR3: TGTGCCAGCAGACAACAGGGGGCGATTCCCTACGAGCAGTACTTC. It yields the protein CASRQQGAIPYEQYF.

This clonotype was found a few times. V gene TRBV7-3 combines with J gene TRBJ2-1; D is unclear. CDR1 is SGHTA and CDR2 is FQGTGA in the germline V gene. Between the trimmed V and J ends, which lost 5 bases and 2 bases, there was a span of 13 bases. This CDR3 has 15 amino acids. In nucleotides, the CDR3 is TGTGCCAGCAGCCCCGACCCGGGTCCCTACAATGAGCAGTTCTTC. Its translation: CASSPDPGPYNEQFF.

V gene TRBV7-2 combines with J gene TRBJ2-7; possibly TRBD1 or TRBD2 for D (5 bases each). Germline loops: CDR1 SGHTA, CDR2 FQGNSA. Deletions cut 5 bases from V and 0 bases from J, with 14 bases between. The CDR3 has 15 amino acids. The CDR3 here is CASSVGTVSSYEQYF. CDR3 DNA sequence: TGTGCCAGCAGCGTCGGGACGGTAAGCTCCTACGAGCAGTACTTC.

This clonotype showed up many times. The rearrangement links TRBV7-3 to TRBJ2-5, with D possibly being TRBD1 (5 bases). From germline, CDR1 is SGHTA and CDR2 FQGTGA. V lost 2 bases to trimming and J lost 5 bases, with 12 bases between them. CDR3 length: 14 residues. The CDR3 loop is CASSLDPGSETQYF. The CDR3, as DNA: TGTGCCAGCAGCTTAGATCCAGGGTCGGAGACCCAGTACTTC.

This clonotype was recorded at least ten times. This chain joins TRBV29-1 and TRBJ1-1; no reliable D call. Looked up from germline, CDR1 is SQVTM and CDR2 is ANQGSEA. Deletions cut 3 bases from V and 1 base from J, with 12 bases between. The CDR3 runs to 14 residues. The CDR3 DNA follows: TGCAGCGTTGATAAGGCGGGCTCGAACACTGAAGCTTTCTTT. Translating it yields CSVDKAGSNTEAFF. Together with reference TRBV29-1 and TRBJ1-1, the CDR3 gives the full variable domain: SAVISQKPSRDICQRGTSLTIQCQVDSQVTMMFWYRQQPGQSLTLIATANQGSEATYESGFVIDKFPISRPNLTFSTLTVSNMSPEDSSIYLCSVDKAGSNTEAFFGQGTRLTVV.

With regard to this clonotype: Just one base apart from a much larger clone, this may be a read error. This chain links TRBV6-2 or TRBV6-3 with TRBJ2-7; D may be TRBD2 (6 bases). Germline CDR1 is MNHEY and CDR2 is SVGEGT. The CDR3 extends over 14 amino acids. The CDR3 coding sequence is TGTGCCATCAGTCTCGGGACTTACTCCTACGAGCAGTACTTC. Amino acids: CAISLGTYSYEQYF.

In this sample, this clonotype turned up a few times. The chain links TRBV29-1 to TRBJ2-7; the D call may be TRBD1 or TRBD2 (5 bases each). The CDR3 contains 11 residues. Deletions cut 4 bases from V and 6 bases from J, with 10 bases between. Germline V gene data show CDR1 as SQVTM and CDR2 as ANQGSEA. The CDR3 DNA reads TGCAGCGTTGGTGAGGGGTCCGAGCAGTACTTC. It specifies CSVGEGSEQYF.

This clonotype was observed a few times. The chain recombines TRBV5-1 with TRBJ1-5; D might be TRBD1 (5 bases). Trimming took off 1 base at V and 6 bases at J, with 8 bases between the two ends. There are 13 residues in the CDR3. The germline CDR1 and CDR2 sequences are SGHRS and YFSETQ. The CDR3 protein is CASSLTGGQPQHF. The CDR3 region has the DNA TGCGCCAGCAGCTTGACGGGGGGTCAGCCCCAGCATTTT. Together with reference TRBV5-1 and TRBJ1-5, the CDR3 gives the full variable domain: KAGVTQTPRYLIKTRGQQVTLSCSPISGHRSVSWYQQTPGQGLQFLFEYFSETQRNKGNFPGRFSGRQFSNSRSEMNVSTLELGDSALYLCASSLTGGQPQHFGDGTRLSIL.